The present entry profiles one T cell receptor beta chain with its context. This sample was included in a study of blood T cell repertoires in COVID-19. Across the whole study: Some COVID-19 samples were acute and others convalescent; all came from the United States, Italy and Spain. PBMCs, B-cell-depleted T cells, or T cells provided the cDNA or gDNA that made up the material.

In the authors' workflow: Estimation of nucleated cell counts relied on the amplification of reference gene primers. TCRdb's copy holds only in-frame clones and misses some; the assay was immunoSEQ multiplex PCR. That table supplies the V and J calls and clone size; D and trimming were determined from the DNA. The sample holds about 69,000 clones, 90% seen once. The specimen was peripheral blood. The sequence came from a woman younger than 35 with acute or convalescent COVID-19.

CDR3 sequence (DNA): TGTGCCAGCAGCTTAGGTTGGCGGGGGGGCCGGGAGACCCAGTACTTC. Translation gives CASSLGWRGGRETQYF. The J gene is TRBJ2-5, the V gene TRBV11-2; 9 bases agree with TRBD2. The trim removed 1 base at V and 5 bases at J, leaving 8 bases unmatched. The CDR3 is 16 amino acids. CDR1 and CDR2 (germline): SGHAT, FQNNGV.